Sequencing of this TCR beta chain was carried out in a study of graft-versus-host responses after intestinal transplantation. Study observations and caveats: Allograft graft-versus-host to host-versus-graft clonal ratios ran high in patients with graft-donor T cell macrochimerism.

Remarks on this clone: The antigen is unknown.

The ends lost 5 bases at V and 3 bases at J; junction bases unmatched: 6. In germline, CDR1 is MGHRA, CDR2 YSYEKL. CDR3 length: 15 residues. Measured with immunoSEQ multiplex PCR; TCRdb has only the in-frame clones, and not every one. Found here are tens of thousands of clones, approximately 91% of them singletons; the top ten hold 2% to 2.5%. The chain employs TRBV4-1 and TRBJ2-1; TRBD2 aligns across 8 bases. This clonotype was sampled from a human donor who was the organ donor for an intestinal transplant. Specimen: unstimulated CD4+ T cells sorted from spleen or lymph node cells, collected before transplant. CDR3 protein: CASSLGLVVYNEQFF. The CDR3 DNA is TGCGCCAGCAGCTTGGGACTAGTGGTCTACAATGAGCAGTTCTTC.